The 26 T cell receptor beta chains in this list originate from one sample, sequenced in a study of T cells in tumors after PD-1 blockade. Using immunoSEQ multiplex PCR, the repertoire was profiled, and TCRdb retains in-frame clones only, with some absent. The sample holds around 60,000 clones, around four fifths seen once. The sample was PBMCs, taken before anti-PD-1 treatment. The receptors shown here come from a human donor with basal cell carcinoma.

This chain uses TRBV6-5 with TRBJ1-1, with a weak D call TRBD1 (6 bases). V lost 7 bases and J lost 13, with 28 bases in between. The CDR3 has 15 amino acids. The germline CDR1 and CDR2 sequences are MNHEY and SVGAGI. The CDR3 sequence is CASNSYLRAQGYVFF. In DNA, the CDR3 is TGTGCCAGCAACTCATACCTCCGGGCCCAGGGGTATGTTTTCTTT.

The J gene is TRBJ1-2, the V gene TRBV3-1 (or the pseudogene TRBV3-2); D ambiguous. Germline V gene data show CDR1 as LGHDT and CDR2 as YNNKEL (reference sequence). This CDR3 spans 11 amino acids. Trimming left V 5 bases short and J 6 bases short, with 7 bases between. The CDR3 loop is CASSEMDGYTF. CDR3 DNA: TGTGCCAGCAGCGAAATGGATGGCTACACCTTC.

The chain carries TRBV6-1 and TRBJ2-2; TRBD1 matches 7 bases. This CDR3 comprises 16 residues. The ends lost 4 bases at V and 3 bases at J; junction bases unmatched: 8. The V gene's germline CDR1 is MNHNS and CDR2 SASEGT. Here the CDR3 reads CASSAVLGQYTGELFF. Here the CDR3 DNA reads TGTGCCAGCAGTGCCGTCTTGGGACAGTACACCGGGGAGCTGTTTTTT.

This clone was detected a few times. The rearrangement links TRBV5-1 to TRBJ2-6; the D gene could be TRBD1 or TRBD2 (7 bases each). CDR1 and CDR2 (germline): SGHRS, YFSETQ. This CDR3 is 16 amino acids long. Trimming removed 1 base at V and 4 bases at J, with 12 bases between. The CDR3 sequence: CASSLRRGGGANVLTF. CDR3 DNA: TGCGCCAGCAGCTTGCGCAGGGGGGGCGGGGCCAACGTCCTGACTTTC.

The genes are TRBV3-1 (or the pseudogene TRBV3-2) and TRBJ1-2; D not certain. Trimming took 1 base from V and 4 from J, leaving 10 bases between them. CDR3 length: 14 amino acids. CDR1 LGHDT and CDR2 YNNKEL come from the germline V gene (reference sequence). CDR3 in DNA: TGTGCCAGCAGCCAAGGGACGAATGTCTATGGCTACACCTTC. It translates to CASSQGTNVYGYTF.

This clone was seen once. CDR3 coding DNA: TGTGCCAGCTTTTCGGGGGGGCTTGTTGGCAATCAGCCCCAGCATTTT. The encoded protein is CASFSGGLVGNQPQHF. The chain couples TRBV28 to TRBJ1-5; possibly TRBD1 for D (6 bases). The CDR3 has 16 amino acids. The ends were cut back, 8 bases at V and 2 bases at J, with 19 bases in the middle. Germline loops: CDR1 MDHEN, CDR2 SYDVKM.

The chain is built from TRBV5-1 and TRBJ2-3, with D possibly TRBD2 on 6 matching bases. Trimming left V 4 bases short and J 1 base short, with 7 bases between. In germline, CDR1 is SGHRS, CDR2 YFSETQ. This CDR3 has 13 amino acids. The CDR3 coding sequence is TGCGCCAGCAGCCCGGGGGGCACAGATACGCAGTATTTT. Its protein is CASSPGGTDTQYF. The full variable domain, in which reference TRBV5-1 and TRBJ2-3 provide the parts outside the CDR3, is KAGVTQTPRYLIKTRGQQVTLSCSPISGHRSVSWYQQTPGQGLQFLFEYFSETQRNKGNFPGRFSGRQFSNSRSEMNVSTLELGDSALYLCASSPGGTDTQYFGPGTRLTVL.

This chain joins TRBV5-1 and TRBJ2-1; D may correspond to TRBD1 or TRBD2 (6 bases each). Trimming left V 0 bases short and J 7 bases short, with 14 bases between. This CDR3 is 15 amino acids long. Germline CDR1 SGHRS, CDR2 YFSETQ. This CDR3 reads CASSLEGGNWNEQFF. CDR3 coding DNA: TGCGCCAGCAGCTTGGAAGGGGGGAATTGGAATGAGCAGTTCTTC.

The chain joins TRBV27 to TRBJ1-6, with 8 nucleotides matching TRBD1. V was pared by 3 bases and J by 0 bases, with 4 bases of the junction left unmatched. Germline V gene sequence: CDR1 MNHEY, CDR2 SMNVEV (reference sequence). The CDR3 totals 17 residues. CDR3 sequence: CASSFRDRSSYNSPLHF. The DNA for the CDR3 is TGTGCCAGCAGTTTCCGGGACAGGAGCTCCTATAATTCACCCCTCCACTTT.

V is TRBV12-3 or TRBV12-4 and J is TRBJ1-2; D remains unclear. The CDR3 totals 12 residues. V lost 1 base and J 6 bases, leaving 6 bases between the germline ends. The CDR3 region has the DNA TGTGCCAGCAGTTTAGTGGCCGATGGCTACACCTTC. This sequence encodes CASSLVADGYTF.

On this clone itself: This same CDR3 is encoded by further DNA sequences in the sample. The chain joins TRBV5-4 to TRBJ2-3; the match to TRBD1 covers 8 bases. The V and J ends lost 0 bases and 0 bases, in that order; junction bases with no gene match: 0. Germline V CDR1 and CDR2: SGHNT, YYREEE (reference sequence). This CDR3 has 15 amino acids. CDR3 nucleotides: TGTGCCAGCAGCTTGGACAGGGGGAGCACAGATACGCAGTATTTT. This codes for CASSLDRGSTDTQYF.

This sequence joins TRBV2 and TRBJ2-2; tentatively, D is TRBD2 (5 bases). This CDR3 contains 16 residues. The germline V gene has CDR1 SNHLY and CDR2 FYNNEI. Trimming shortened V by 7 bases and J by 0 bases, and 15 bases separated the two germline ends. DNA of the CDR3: TGTGCCAGCACTAATGGCGGACTTACGAACACCGGGGAGCTGTTTTTT. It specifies CASTNGGLTNTGELFF.

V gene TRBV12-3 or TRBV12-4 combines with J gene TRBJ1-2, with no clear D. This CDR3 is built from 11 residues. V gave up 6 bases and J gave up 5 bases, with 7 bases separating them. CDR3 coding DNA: TGTGCCAGCAGCCCAGGATATGGCTACACCTTC. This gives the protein CASSPGYGYTF.

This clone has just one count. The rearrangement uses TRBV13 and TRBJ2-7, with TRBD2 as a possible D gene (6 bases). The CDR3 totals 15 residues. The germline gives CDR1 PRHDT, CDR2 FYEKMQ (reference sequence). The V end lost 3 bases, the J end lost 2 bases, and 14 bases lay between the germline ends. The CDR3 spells CASSLGGPNAYEQYF. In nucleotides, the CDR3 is TGTGCCAGCAGCTTGGGGGGTCCCAACGCCTACGAGCAGTACTTC.

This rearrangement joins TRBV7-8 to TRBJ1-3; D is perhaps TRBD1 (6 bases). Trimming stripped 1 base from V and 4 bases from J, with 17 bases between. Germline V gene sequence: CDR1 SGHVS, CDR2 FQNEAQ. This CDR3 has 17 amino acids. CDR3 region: CASSLELTGTWGNTIYF. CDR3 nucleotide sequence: TGTGCCAGCAGCTTAGAACTAACAGGGACTTGGGGAAACACCATATATTTT.

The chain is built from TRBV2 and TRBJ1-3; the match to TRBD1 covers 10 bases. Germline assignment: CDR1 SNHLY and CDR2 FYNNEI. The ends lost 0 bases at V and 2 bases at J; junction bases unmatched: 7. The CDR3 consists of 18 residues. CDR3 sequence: CASSEAAGTGETGNTIYF. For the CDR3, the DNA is TGTGCCAGCAGTGAAGCAGCAGGGACAGGGGAGACTGGAAACACCATATATTTT.

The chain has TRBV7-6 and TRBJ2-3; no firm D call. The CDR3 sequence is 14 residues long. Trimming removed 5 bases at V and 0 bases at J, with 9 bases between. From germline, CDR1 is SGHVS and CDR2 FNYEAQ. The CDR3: CASSPRSSTDTQYF. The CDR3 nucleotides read TGTGCCAGCAGCCCCCGGAGTAGCACAGATACGCAGTATTTT.

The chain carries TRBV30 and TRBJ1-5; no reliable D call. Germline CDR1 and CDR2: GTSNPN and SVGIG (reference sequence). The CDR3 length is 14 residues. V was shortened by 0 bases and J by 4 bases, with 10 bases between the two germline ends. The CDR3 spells CAWSVGGLNQPQHF. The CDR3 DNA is TGTGCCTGGAGTGTGGGAGGCTTGAATCAGCCCCAGCATTTT. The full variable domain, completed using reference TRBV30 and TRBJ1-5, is SQTIHQWPATLVQPVGSPLSLECTVEGTSNPNLYWYRQAAGRGLQLLFYSVGIGQISSEVPQNLSASRPQDRQFILSSKKLLLSDSGFYLCAWSVGGLNQPQHFGDGTRLSIL.

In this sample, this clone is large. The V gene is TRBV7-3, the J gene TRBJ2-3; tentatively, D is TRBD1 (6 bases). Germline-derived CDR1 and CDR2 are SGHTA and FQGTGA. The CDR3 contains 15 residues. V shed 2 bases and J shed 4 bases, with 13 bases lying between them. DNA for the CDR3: TGTGCCAGCAGCTTACTGGGGGCGGTATCAGATACGCAGTATTTT. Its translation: CASSLLGAVSDTQYF.

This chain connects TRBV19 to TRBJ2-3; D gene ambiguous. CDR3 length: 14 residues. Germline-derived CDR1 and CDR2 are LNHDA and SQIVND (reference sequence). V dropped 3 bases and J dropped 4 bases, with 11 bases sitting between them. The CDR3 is CASSILLKADTQYF. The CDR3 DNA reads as TGTGCCAGTAGTATCCTCCTCAAGGCAGATACGCAGTATTTT.

The CDR3 spells CAYRTAGTNQPQHF. The DNA of the CDR3 is TGTGCCTACAGGACGGCAGGAACTAATCAGCCCCAGCATTTT. The chain has TRBV30 and TRBJ1-5; D is possibly TRBD1 (5 bases). This CDR3 region has 14 residues. Trimming left V 7 bases short and J 4 bases short, with 17 bases between. In germline, CDR1 is GTSNPN, CDR2 SVGIG (reference sequence). Full variable domain (missing parts from reference TRBV30 and TRBJ1-5): SQTIHQWPATLVQPVGSPLSLECTVEGTSNPNLYWYRQAAGRGLQLLFYSVGIGQISSEVPQNLSASRPQDRQFILSSKKLLLSDSGFYLCAYRTAGTNQPQHFGDGTRLSIL.

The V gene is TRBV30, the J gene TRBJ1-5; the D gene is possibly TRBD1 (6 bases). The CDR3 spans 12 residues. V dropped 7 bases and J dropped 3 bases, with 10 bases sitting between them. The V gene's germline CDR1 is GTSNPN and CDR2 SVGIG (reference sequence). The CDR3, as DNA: TGTGCCTCCGGACAGCTCAATCAGCCCCAGCATTTT. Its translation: CASGQLNQPQHF.

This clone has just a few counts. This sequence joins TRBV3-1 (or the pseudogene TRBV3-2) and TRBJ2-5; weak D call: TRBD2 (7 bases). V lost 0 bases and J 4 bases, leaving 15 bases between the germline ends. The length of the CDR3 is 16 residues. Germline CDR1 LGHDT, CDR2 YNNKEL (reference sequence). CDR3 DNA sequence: TGTGCCAGCAGCCAAGACCCGCGGGGGCCGGGAGAGACCCAGTACTTC. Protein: CASSQDPRGPGETQYF.

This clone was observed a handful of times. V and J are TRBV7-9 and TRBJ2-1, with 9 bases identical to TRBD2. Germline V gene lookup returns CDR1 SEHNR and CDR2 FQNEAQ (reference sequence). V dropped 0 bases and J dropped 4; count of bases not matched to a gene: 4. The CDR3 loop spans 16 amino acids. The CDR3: CASSLAASGVYNEQFF. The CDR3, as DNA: TGTGCCAGCAGCTTAGCAGCTAGCGGGGTATACAATGAGCAGTTCTTC.

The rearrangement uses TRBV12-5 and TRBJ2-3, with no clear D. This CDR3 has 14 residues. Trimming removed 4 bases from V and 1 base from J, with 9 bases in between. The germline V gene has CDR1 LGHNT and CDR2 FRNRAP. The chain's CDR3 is CASGSAGGTDTQYF. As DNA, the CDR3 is TGTGCTAGTGGTTCCGCTGGGGGCACAGATACGCAGTATTTT.

CDR3 coding DNA: TGTGCCAGCAGTCCGGGACTAGCGAGCGCAGATACGCAGTATTTT. The encoded protein is CASSPGLASADTQYF. This sequence joins TRBV25-1 and TRBJ2-3; 10 bases line up with TRBD2. Germline loops: CDR1 MGHDK, CDR2 SYGVNS. After removal of 5 bases from V and 4 bases from J, the junction contained 6 bases not matched to a gene. The CDR3 contains 15 residues.